A single sample is the source of the 5 T cell receptor beta chains below, sequenced in a study of somatic mutations in cytotoxic T cells in rheumatoid arthritis. Some clones are missing from TCRdb's copy, which holds only in-frame ones; the method was immunoSEQ multiplex PCR. The table records around 24,000 clones, roughly 80% of them present only once. Sequenced sample: CD8+ T cells sorted from blood. The receptors originated from a man aged 45-65 years in good health.

The chain has TRBV10-3 and TRBJ2-7; D unresolved. Germline V gives CDR1 ENHRY, CDR2 SYGVKD. Trimming cost V 3 bases and J 3 bases, with 15 bases left between them. The CDR3 spans 15 residues. This CDR3 is CAISEGGVRDYEQYF. The CDR3 nucleotides are TGTGCCATCAGTGAAGGCGGCGTCCGAGACTACGAGCAGTACTTC.

The chain uses TRBV7-9 and TRBJ2-1; 7 bases agree with TRBD2. This CDR3 comprises 14 residues. Germline CDR1 reads SEHNR; CDR2 reads FQNEAQ (reference sequence). Germline trimming cut 3 bases from V and 8 bases from J; bases unmatched to any gene: 7. The DNA for the CDR3 is TGTGCCAGCAGCTTCGTACGGGAGGATTATGAGCAGTTCTTC. Translated: CASSFVREDYEQFF.

As concerns this clone: The sample holds other DNA sequences that translate to the same CDR3. V usage is TRBV7-9 and J usage is TRBJ1-2; D not certain. Trimming took off 1 base at V and 4 bases at J, with 10 bases between the two ends. The CDR3 sequence is 14 residues long. Germline lookup yields CDR1 SEHNR and CDR2 FQNEAQ (reference sequence). Here the CDR3 reads CASSLVGVFYGYTF. CDR3 in DNA: TGTGCCAGCAGCTTAGTTGGTGTCTTCTATGGCTACACCTTC. Using reference TRBV7-9 and TRBJ1-2 for the parts outside the CDR3, the full variable domain is DTGVSQNPRHKITKRGQNVTFRCDPISEHNRLYWYRQTLGQGPEFLTYFQNEAQLEKSRLLSDRFSAERPKGSFSTLEIQRTEQGDSAMYLCASSLVGVFYGYTFGSGTRLTVV.

This chain links TRBV4-2 with TRBJ2-1; TRBD2 aligns across 14 bases. With V trimmed by 3 bases and J by 2 bases, 6 bases remained unmatched. This CDR3 spans 18 amino acids. CDR1 is LGHNA and CDR2 is YNFKEQ in the germline V gene. The CDR3 DNA reads as TGTGCCAGCAGCCAGCACTCGGGACTAGCGGGGGCCTACAATGAGCAGTTCTTC. This sequence encodes CASSQHSGLAGAYNEQFF.

CDR3 nucleotide sequence: TGTGCCAGCAGTTTATTAGGGACTAGCGGGAGTCTTGAGCAGTTCTTC. Protein sequence: CASSLLGTSGSLEQFF. The rearrangement links TRBV27 to TRBJ2-1; 14 nucleotides agree with TRBD2. The CDR3 runs to 16 residues. Germline V lookup: CDR1 MNHEY, CDR2 SMNVEV (reference sequence). Losses at the gene ends were 1 base for V and 9 bases for J; bases not matched to a gene: 5.